This TCR beta chain was obtained from a study of shared clonotypes between healthy human individuals. Regarding this clone: The antigen remains undetermined.

Study-wide points: A reduction in generation probabilities was seen for non-shared clonotypes relative to those shared by all four donors. Depth was large, yet rarefaction showed that sorted-subset sequencing was incomplete.

Nashville, Tennessee was home to all donors, each a Caucasian adult. This CDR3 spans 13 amino acids. Germline V gives CDR1 MDHEN, CDR2 SYDVKM. Using immunoSEQ multiplex PCR, the repertoire was profiled, and TCRdb retains in-frame clones only, with some absent. This sample has roughly 500,000 clones, with approximately 94% found just once. This sequence originates from a woman between 25 and 40 years old in good health. The chain has TRBV28 and TRBJ2-5; the D is unclear. The J call is uncertain, as TRBJ2-7 better fits the DNA end. The sample comprised naive CD4+ T cells sorted from blood. The subset is: CD45RA+ positively selected. The CDR3 region has the DNA TGTGCCAGTCAGGCCCGAGCCATCTACGAGCAGTACTTC. It is translated as CASQARAIYEQYF.